This TCR beta chain was identified in a study of low-dose radiotherapy and immunotherapy resistance in tumors. About the research overall: Dosing of intravenous cyclophosphamide at 200 mg/m2 occurred every two weeks and took place one day prior to radiation and immunotherapy. Aspirin 300 mg, taken orally and daily, was given to patients for four cycles from cycle 1 day 1.

Primers used for first-strand cDNA, a TRAV- and TRBV-specific set, covered both alpha and beta chains. The PCR that amplified TCRs ran for approximately 20 cycles, relying on a constant-region primer and a V-primer adapter. One entry per CDR3 protein, called by TCRdb with MiXCR from the reads. The table lists around 13,000 distinct CDR3 sequences, approximately 57% of them singletons. The CDR3 contains 14 residues. V lost 8 bases to trimming and J lost 4 bases; unmatched junction nucleotides: 8. CDR1 is MDHEN, CDR2 SYDVKM, per germline. Patients eligible had advanced solid tumors without tumor-infiltrating lymphocytes. Only a few counts were recorded for this clonotype.

This TCR came from a human donor with advanced metastatic prostate, ovarian, gallbladder or colorectal cancer (not recorded which). This table probably holds off-target reads from a library built for another chain. The chain links TRBV28 to TRBJ2-1; 7 nucleotides align to TRBD2. The CDR3 DNA is TGTGCCAGCCGGCCCGGCGGGAGTTACAATGAGCAGTTCTTC. This codes for CASRPGGSYNEQFF.